The rows below give T cell receptor beta chains drawn from one sample of a study of cytomegalovirus exposure and HLA in healthy donors. Sequenced by immunoSEQ multiplex PCR; TCRdb stores in-frame clones only, minus some. The profile shows roughly 150,000 clones, roughly 77% of them singletons. Sequenced input: PBMCs. Receptor source: a man younger than 35 in good health and CMV-seropositive. CDR3s include the opening cysteine and the closing phenylalanine or tryptophan. A D gene is named only where the DNA matches it firmly. A clone size is listed for some rows: how often the clone was seen (once, few, many), or a class if it is expanded.

clone size | D gene | J gene | V gene | CDR3 protein | CDR3 DNA
- | TRBD2 | TRBJ2-3 | TRBV13 | CASSINGLAGGITDTQYF | TGTGCCAGCAGCATTAACGGACTAGCGGGAGGGATCACAGATACGCAGTATTTT
- | - | TRBJ2-2 | TRBV10-3 | CAISEVDTSNTGELFF | TGTGCCATCAGTGAGGTGGACACCTCGAACACCGGGGAGCTGTTTTTT
- | TRBD1 | TRBJ2-1 | TRBV7-9 | CASSFRDSYNEQFF | TGTGCCAGCAGCTTCCGGGACAGTTACAATGAGCAGTTCTTC
- | TRBD2 | TRBJ2-1 | TRBV15 | CATSKYSGRSYNEQFF | TGTGCCACCAGCAAATATAGCGGGAGGTCCTACAATGAGCAGTTCTTC
- | TRBD1 | TRBJ1-2 | TRBV28 | CASSLRTGGAYGYPF | TGTGCCAGCAGTCTCCGGACAGGGGGCGCATATGGCTACCCCTTC
- | TRBD1 | TRBJ1-5 | TRBV27 | CASSSGQGYQPQHF | TGTGCCAGCAGTTCGGGACAGGGTTATCAGCCCCAGCATTTT
few | TRBD2 | TRBJ2-7 | TRBV6-5 | CASTQLAGGHEQYF | TGTGCCAGCACCCAACTAGCGGGAGGCCACGAGCAGTACTTC
- | TRBD1 | TRBJ2-1 | TRBV7-9 | CASSSMDRDWQFF | TGTGCCAGCAGTTCCATGGACAGGGATTGGCAGTTCTTC
- | TRBD1 | TRBJ1-3 | TRBV29-1 | CSVDKGQAGNTIYF | TGCAGCGTTGATAAGGGACAGGCAGGAAACACCATATATTTT
- | - | TRBJ1-2 | TRBV27 | CASSLSFQANYGYTF | TGTGCCAGCAGTTTATCGTTCCAGGCCAACTATGGCTACACCTTC
few | - | TRBJ2-2 | TRBV5-1 | CASSAETTSGELFF | TGCGCCAGCAGCGCGGAGACTACTAGCGGGGAGCTGTTTTTT
- | - | TRBJ1-2 | TRBV23-1 | CASSQLWAYGYTF | TGCGCCAGCAGTCAATTATGGGCGTATGGCTACACCTTC
- | TRBD1 | TRBJ2-3 | TRBV25-1 | CASSELDRGDTQYF | TGTGCCAGCAGTGAATTAGACAGGGGGGATACGCAGTATTTT
- | TRBD2 | TRBJ2-7 | TRBV11-2 | CASVRVTSGATPYF | TGTGCCAGCGTACGGGTGACTAGCGGGGCTACGCCGTACTTC
- | - | TRBJ1-1 | TRBV5-8 | CASSLTGLNTEAFF | TGTGCCAGCAGCTTGACAGGGCTAAACACTGAAGCTTTCTTT
- | - | TRBJ2-1 | TRBV6-6 | CASARTELGEEQFF | TGTGCCAGCGCCCGGACAGAACTCGGGGAGGAGCAGTTCTTC
- | TRBD2 | TRBJ2-3 | TRBV28 | CASRVASGSTDTQYF | TGTGCCAGCAGGGTGGCTAGCGGGAGCACAGATACGCAGTATTTT
- | - | TRBJ1-2 | TRBV7-2 | CASSDSANYGYTF | TGTGCCAGCAGCGACAGTGCAAACTATGGCTACACCTTC
- | - | TRBJ2-1 | TRBV7-9 | CASSLSRGAAVF | TGTGCCAGCAGCTTATCCAGGGGGGCAGCGGTCTTC
few | - | TRBJ2-1 | TRBV4-2 | CASSQVAFGDNEQFF | TGTGCCAGCAGCCAAGTAGCCTTCGGGGACAATGAGCAGTTCTTC
- | - | TRBJ2-1 | TRBV28 | CASFPGGAGKVGEQFF | TGTGCCAGCTTCCCCGGCGGAGCCGGGAAGGTTGGTGAGCAGTTCTTC
- | TRBD1 | TRBJ1-2 | TRBV18 | CASSQLVTGTEYGYTF | TGTGCCAGCTCCCAGCTAGTCACCGGGACAGAGTATGGCTACACCTTC
- | - | TRBJ1-5 | TRBV27 | CASSLRQTNQPQHF | TGTGCCAGCAGTTTGAGACAGACCAATCAGCCCCAGCATTTT
- | - | TRBJ2-7 | TRBV7-3 | CASSLGTGPFYEQYF | TGTGCCAGCAGCTTAGGTACAGGTCCGTTCTACGAGCAGTACTTC
- | - | TRBJ2-7 | TRBV27 | CASSSNYEQYF | TGTGCCAGCAGTTCAAATTACGAGCAGTACTTC
few | - | TRBJ1-4 | TRBV7-9 | CASSLQTNEKLFF | TGTGCCAGCAGCTTACAGACTAATGAAAAACTGTTTTTT
- | - | TRBJ1-1 | TRBV30 | CAWSVPGANTEAFF | TGTGCCTGGAGTGTACCGGGAGCGAACACTGAAGCTTTCTTT
- | - | TRBJ2-7 | TRBV28 | CASSLPGLAYEQYF | TGTGCCAGCAGTTTACCGGGGTTGGCCTACGAGCAGTACTTC
- | TRBD2 | TRBJ2-7 | TRBV13 | CASSLRTSIYEQYF | TGTGCCAGCAGCTTAAGGACTAGCATCTACGAGCAGTACTTC
- | - | TRBJ2-2 | TRBV28 | CASSLTGNTGELFF | TGTGCCAGCAGTCTTACGGGGAACACCGGGGAGCTGTTTTTT
few | TRBD2 | TRBJ2-7 | TRBV27 | CASSSKRLAFYEQYF | TGTGCCAGCAGTTCCAAAAGACTAGCCTTCTACGAGCAGTACTTC
- | TRBD2 | TRBJ2-5 | TRBV27 | CASRPPGAGGPKTQYF | TGTGCCAGCAGACCGCCTGGGGCGGGAGGGCCTAAGACCCAGTACTTC
- | - | TRBJ2-1 | TRBV5-4 | CASSLGREQFF | TGTGCCAGCAGCTTGGGGCGGGAGCAGTTCTTC
- | - | TRBJ2-1 | TRBV19 | CASTMGSAKGDNEQFF | TGTGCCAGTACCATGGGTAGCGCGAAAGGCGACAATGAGCAGTTCTTC
- | - | TRBJ2-6 | TRBV30 | CAWSNLGGPGANVLTF | TGTGCCTGGAGCAACCTCGGGGGGCCTGGGGCCAACGTCCTGACTTTC
- | TRBD1 | TRBJ2-7 | TRBV7-2 | CASSSPGGRGFLEQYF | TGTGCCAGCAGCTCGCCCGGTGGCAGGGGGTTTCTCGAGCAGTACTTC